This T cell receptor (beta chain) was profiled in a study of cytomegalovirus exposure and HLA in healthy donors. This CDR3 region has 11 residues. V was cut by 4 bases and J by 4 bases, with 8 bases left in between. The germline CDR1 and CDR2 sequences are SQVTM and ANQGSEA. This clone was seen a single time. Its target is not known. Study outcomes and limitations: Accurate prediction of HLA-A and HLA-B alleles (for most subjects) was reportedly achieved from TCR beta sequences. A list of 164 TCR beta chains associated with cytomegalovirus was given. Association with HLA alleles at 0.05 false discovery rate was found for some 18,000 TCR beta sequences in a later analysis.

Use of 60 Vbeta and 13 Jbeta primers characterized the PCR. Method: immunoSEQ multiplex PCR; TCRdb's copy keeps in-frame clones and lacks some. This table has roughly 70,000 clones, roughly 79% appearing once. The receptor comes from a man aged 45-65 years in good health and CMV-seronegative. Sequences were obtained from PBMCs. The V gene is TRBV29-1, the J gene TRBJ2-7; D ambiguous. The CDR3 nucleotides read TGCAGCGTTGGACACTCTTACGAGCAGTACTTC. Its protein is CSVGHSYEQYF.